The 20 T cell receptor beta chains reported below all come from one sample, sequenced in a study of cytomegalovirus exposure and HLA in healthy donors. A multiplex PCR was run with 60 Vbeta primers and 13 Jbeta primers. The protocol was immunoSEQ multiplex PCR, while the TCRdb copy is restricted to in-frame clones and leaves out a portion. The repertoire holds 150,000 or so clones, with 60% to 80% as singletons. Sequencing was performed on PBMCs. These receptors all stem from a middle-aged woman in good health and CMV-seropositive.

The V call is TRBV19, the J call TRBJ1-5; tentative D call: TRBD1 (5 bases). This CDR3 contains 15 residues. The V gene lost 5 bases and the J gene lost 6 bases, with 17 bases spanning the gap. Germline V gene sequence: CDR1 LNHDA, CDR2 SQIVND (reference sequence). CDR3 coding DNA: TGTGCCAGTAGTGAATTGGACACAGGCCTTCAGCCCCAGCATTTT. Translation gives CASSELDTGLQPQHF.

The rearrangement joins TRBV5-1 to TRBJ1-1; D call uncertain. The V gene lost 7 bases and the J gene lost 4 bases, with 20 bases spanning the gap. CDR3 length equals 15 residues. Germline V gene sequence: CDR1 SGHRS, CDR2 YFSETQ. The CDR3 region is CASALAQRSGTEAFF. The CDR3 DNA sequence: TGCGCCAGCGCCCTGGCCCAGCGGTCCGGCACTGAAGCTTTCTTT.

Note on this clone: Other DNA sequences in this sample translate to the same CDR3. This chain connects TRBV2 to TRBJ2-5, with 10 bases identical to TRBD1. Per germline, CDR1 SNHLY and CDR2 FYNNEI. The ends lost 4 bases at V and 4 bases at J; junction bases unmatched: 3. The CDR3 has 14 residues. CDR3 protein: CASSGQGAGETQYF. Here the CDR3 DNA reads TGTGCCAGCAGTGGACAGGGGGCGGGAGAGACCCAGTACTTC. The entire variable domain, with the rest obtained from reference TRBV2 and TRBJ2-5, is as follows: EPEVTQTPSHQVTQMGQEVILRCVPISNHLYFYWYRQILGQKVEFLVSFYNNEISEKSEIFDDQFSVERPDGSNFTLKIRSTKLEDSAMYFCASSGQGAGETQYFGPGTRLLVL.

This sequence joins TRBV10-3 and TRBJ1-1; 9 nucleotides agree with TRBD1. The length of the CDR3 is 16 residues. Trimming cost V 4 bases and J 2 bases; bases outside gene matches: 8. Germline V gives CDR1 ENHRY, CDR2 SYGVKD. This chain's CDR3 is CAISAGQGGRNTEAFF. CDR3 coding DNA: TGTGCCATCAGTGCGGGACAGGGAGGGAGAAACACTGAAGCTTTCTTT.

The chain carries TRBV19 and TRBJ1-5; D unclear. Germline V CDR1 and CDR2: LNHDA, SQIVND (reference sequence). The germline V and J ends were trimmed by 9 bases and 3 bases, with 9 bases remaining between them. The CDR3 has 12 amino acids. The CDR3, as DNA: TGTGCCAGCAGACTGACCAATCAGCCCCAGCATTTT. Amino acids: CASRLTNQPQHF. Supplemented by reference TRBV19 and TRBJ1-5, the full variable domain reads DGGITQSPKYLFRKEGQNVTLSCEQNLNHDAMYWYRQDPGQGLRLIYYSQIVNDFQKGDIAEGYSVSREKKESFPLTVTSAQKNPTAFYLCASRLTNQPQHFGDGTRLSIL.

The chain is built from TRBV7-6 and TRBJ1-1, with 11 bases fitting TRBD1. V lost 3 bases, J lost 3 bases, and 3 bases stayed unmatched. Germline CDR1 reads SGHVS; CDR2 reads FNYEAQ. CDR3 length: 15 amino acids. CDR3 coding DNA: TGTGCCAGCAGCTTTGGGACAGGGGGGGACACTGAAGCTTTCTTT. This gives the protein CASSFGTGGDTEAFF.

The chain has TRBV11-3 and TRBJ2-2; D is ambiguous. Between the trimmed V and J ends, which lost 4 bases and 7 bases, there was a span of 13 bases. The germline V gene encodes CDR1 SGHNT and CDR2 YENEEA. The CDR3 is 14 amino acids. CDR3 sequence: CASSYPNVGGELFF. CDR3 in DNA: TGTGCCAGCAGCTACCCCAATGTCGGCGGGGAGCTGTTTTTT.

The chain combines TRBV5-4 with TRBJ2-5; TRBD1 matches at 9 bases. Germline trimming cut 0 bases from V and 4 bases from J; bases unmatched to any gene: 4. Germline CDR1 is SGHNT and CDR2 is YYREEE (reference sequence). The CDR3 totals 15 residues. CDR3 protein: CASSLGTGEGETQYF. CDR3 nucleotide sequence: TGTGCCAGCAGCTTGGGGACAGGGGAGGGAGAGACCCAGTACTTC.

The chain is built from TRBV7-9 and TRBJ2-3; 7 nucleotides match TRBD2. From germline, CDR1 is SEHNR and CDR2 FQNEAQ (reference sequence). The V gene end was trimmed by 2 bases and the J gene end by 0 bases; junction bases not matched to a gene: 11. The CDR3 loop spans 18 amino acids. The CDR3 is CASSLFEPSGISTDTQYF. CDR3 DNA: TGTGCCAGCAGCTTATTTGAACCCAGCGGGATCAGCACAGATACGCAGTATTTT. The variable domain in full, completed from reference TRBV7-9 and TRBJ2-3, reads DTGVSQNPRHKITKRGQNVTFRCDPISEHNRLYWYRQTLGQGPEFLTYFQNEAQLEKSRLLSDRFSAERPKGSFSTLEIQRTEQGDSAMYLCASSLFEPSGISTDTQYFGPGTRLTVL.

The chain links TRBV11-2 to TRBJ2-1, with D tentatively TRBD1 (5 bases). This CDR3 spans 12 amino acids. The V and J ends lost 3 bases and 8 bases respectively, with 8 bases between them. Germline CDR1 is SGHAT and CDR2 is FQNNGV. The DNA for the CDR3 is TGTGCCAGCAGCTTGCAGGGTTATGAGCAGTTCTTC. This gives the protein CASSLQGYEQFF. The variable domain in full, completed from reference TRBV11-2 and TRBJ2-1, reads EAGVAQSPRYKIIEKRQSVAFWCNPISGHATLYWYQQILGQGPKLLIQFQNNGVVDDSQLPKDRFSAERLKGVDSTLKIQPAKLEDSAVYLCASSLQGYEQFFGPGTRLTVL.

The CDR3 region has the DNA TGCGCCAGCAGCTCACGGGGGGGCACAGATACGCAGTATTTT. Encoded protein: CASSSRGGTDTQYF. V gene TRBV5-1 combines with J gene TRBJ2-3; TRBD2 agrees at 7 bases. Germline assignment: CDR1 SGHRS and CDR2 YFSETQ. With V trimmed by 3 bases and J by 1 base, 2 bases remained unmatched. The CDR3 loop spans 14 amino acids.

The V call is TRBV15, the J call TRBJ1-4, with TRBD1 matching over 8 bases. The length of the CDR3 is 16 residues. Trimming took 3 bases from V and 0 from J; bases not matched to a gene: 3. Germline values: CDR1 LNHNV, CDR2 YYDKDF (reference sequence). For the CDR3, the DNA is TGTGCCACCAGCAGGGACAGGGAAGCAACTAATGAAAAACTGTTTTTT. Its translation: CATSRDREATNEKLFF.

This clone ranks as medium-sized. CDR3 sequence reads: CASSESGTSGDYNEQFF. In DNA, the CDR3 is TGTGCCAGCAGTGAATCCGGGACTAGCGGGGACTACAATGAGCAGTTCTTC. The gene calls are TRBV6-4 and TRBJ2-1, with 13 bases aligning to TRBD2. The V gene's germline CDR1 is MRHNA and CDR2 SNTAGT. J gave up 3 bases and V 3 bases, and 5 bases lay outside the gene matches. This CDR3 has 17 residues.

The chain has TRBV19 and TRBJ1-6, with TRBD1 as a possible D gene (5 bases). V gave up 7 bases and J gave up 10 bases, with 14 bases separating them. Per the germline V gene, CDR1 is LNHDA and CDR2 is SQIVND (reference sequence). This CDR3 is 13 amino acids long. The CDR3 protein is CASNRGGDSPLHF. The CDR3 DNA reads as TGTGCCAGTAATAGGGGTGGTGACTCACCCCTCCACTTT.

The chain carries TRBV10-3 and TRBJ2-3, with a weak D call TRBD1 (6 bases). The V end lost 3 bases, the J end lost 5 bases, and 15 bases lay between the germline ends. Germline V gives CDR1 ENHRY, CDR2 SYGVKD. The CDR3 has 15 amino acids. CDR3 amino acids: CAISETAVTGDTQYF. CDR3 DNA sequence: TGTGCCATCAGTGAAACAGCGGTGACAGGAGATACGCAGTATTTT.

This sequence joins TRBV18 and TRBJ1-1; D is undetermined. The CDR3 runs 16 residues. Trimming took 1 base from V and 2 from J, leaving 14 bases between them. Per the germline V gene, CDR1 is KGHSH and CDR2 is LQKENI. DNA of the CDR3: TGTGCCAGCTCACCACTAGAGCCCCTGTTCAACACTGAAGCTTTCTTT. Translated: CASSPLEPLFNTEAFF.

The V gene is TRBV11-2, the J gene TRBJ1-1, with unresolved D. This CDR3 region has 13 residues. Germline CDR1 is SGHAT and CDR2 is FQNNGV. With 0 bases removed from V and 6 bases from J, the gap between germline ends came to 8 bases. The CDR3 region is CASSLEGGSEAFF. Written as DNA, the CDR3 is TGTGCCAGCAGCTTAGAAGGAGGATCTGAAGCTTTCTTT.

This chain uses TRBV30 with TRBJ2-5, with D perhaps TRBD1 (6 bases). The closer fit of TRBJ2-7 to the DNA end suggests the J call may be wrong. Germline V gives CDR1 GTSNPN, CDR2 SVGIG (reference sequence). This CDR3 has 13 amino acids. For the CDR3, the DNA is TGTGCCTGGAGTTCAGGGGCGGGCTACGAGCAGTACTTC. This gives the protein CAWSSGAGYEQYF.

The J gene is TRBJ1-6, the V gene TRBV6-1; maybe TRBD1 (5 bases). This CDR3 is 15 amino acids long. Trimming took 5 bases from V and 6 from J, leaving 14 bases between them. CDR1 MNHNS and CDR2 SASEGT come from the germline V gene. The CDR3 bases are TGTGCCAGCAGTTTCGGTCAGGGAATTAATTCACCCCTCCACTTT. This codes for CASSFGQGINSPLHF.

V gene TRBV30 combines with J gene TRBJ1-5; unclear D gene. Germline loops: CDR1 GTSNPN, CDR2 SVGIG (reference sequence). V was cut by 1 base and J by 2 bases, with 6 bases left in between. This CDR3 spans 13 amino acids. CDR3 residues: CAWSGSGNQPQHF. CDR3 coding DNA: TGTGCCTGGAGTGGGAGCGGCAATCAGCCCCAGCATTTT.